These T cell receptor beta chains were read from a single sample in a study of blood T cell repertoires in COVID-19. Assay: immunoSEQ multiplex PCR; the TCRdb copy retains only in-frame clones and omits some. The table records 60,000 to 100,000 clones, approximately 90% of them present only once. Material: peripheral blood. The receptors come from a man aged 50-59 years with active COVID-19. The CDR3 runs from the conserved cysteine through the conserved F or W. D genes are given only for firm matches. Rows may omit the clone size; those that give it use once, few, many or a size class.

j_call clone_size d_call v_call cdr3_nt cdr3_aa
TRBJ2-7 . TRBD2 TRBV7-9 TGTGCCAGCAGCTTACTGACTAGCTACACTTACGAGCAGTACTTC CASSLLTSYTYEQYF
TRBJ2-7 . . TRBV12-3/TRBV12-4 TGTGCCAGCAGTTTAGGGCCGTACGACGAGCAGTACTTC CASSLGPYDEQYF
TRBJ1-5 . . TRBV5-8 TGTGCCAGCGGCGGGCCGTTCAAGCCCCAGCATTTT CASGGPFKPQHF
TRBJ1-3 . TRBD1 TRBV3-1/TRBV3-2 TGTGCCAGCAGCCGGCAACAGGGGAGGAACACCATATATTTT CASSRQQGRNTIYF
TRBJ2-7 once . TRBV19 TGTGCCAGTTCACTAGCTCTAACCTACGAGCAGTACTTC CASSLALTYEQYF
TRBJ1-1 . . TRBV28 TGTGCCAGCAGCCTGGGCCCAGCGAACACTGAAGCTTTCTTT CASSLGPANTEAFF
TRBJ1-1 . TRBD1 TRBV10-3 TGTGCCATCAGCCCAAGACAGGGATTGAACACTGAAGCTTTCTTT CAISPRQGLNTEAFF
TRBJ2-3 . . TRBV7-3 TGTGCCAGCAGCCCAGCGAGGGGCACAGATACGCAGTATTTT CASSPARGTDTQYF
TRBJ1-2 . . TRBV28 TGTGCCAGCAGCCCTGGTCAGTTCTATGGCTACACCTTC CASSPGQFYGYTF
TRBJ2-6 . . TRBV18 TGTGCCAGCTCACCATGGGCCGACTCTGGGGCCAACGTCCTGACTTTC CASSPWADSGANVLTF
TRBJ1-5 . TRBD1 TRBV6-5 TGTGCCAGCAGGGGACAGAGCAATCAGCCCCAGCATTTT CASRGQSNQPQHF
TRBJ2-7 . TRBD1 TRBV6-6 TGTGCCAGCTCCGGGACAGCGAGCTCCTACGAGCAGTACTTC CASSGTASSYEQYF
TRBJ2-3 . . TRBV2 TGTGCCAGCAGGTTTGGGAGGTCAGGTACGCAGTATTTT CASRFGRSGTQYF
TRBJ1-5 . . TRBV18 TGTGCCAGCTCACCAGCGAGGGATCAGCCCCAGCATTTT CASSPARDQPQHF
TRBJ1-2 few . TRBV9 TGTGCCAGCAGCTCACGGCAGGGTCAAACTGGCTACACCTTC CASSSRQGQTGYTF
TRBJ1-1 . . TRBV7-2 TGTGCCAGCAGCCCCCGGAGGACCTCAGAAGAAGCTTTCTTT CASSPRRTSEEAFF
TRBJ1-6 . TRBD1 TRBV11-3 TGTGCCAGCAGCTTCTACGGGACAGGCAATTCACCCCTCCACTTT CASSFYGTGNSPLHF
TRBJ2-1 . TRBD2 TRBV7-2 TGTGCCAGCAGCTTAGTTAACCTTGGACTAGCGGGGGACGAGCAGTTCTTC CASSLVNLGLAGDEQFF
TRBJ2-1 once . TRBV7-2 TGTGCCAGCAGCTTGGCTAGACAGATGCATTCCTACAATGAGCAGTTCTTC CASSLARQMHSYNEQFF
TRBJ2-3 . . TRBV6-2/TRBV6-3 TGTGCCAGCAGTTACACCCGAGAGCTGAGAGCAATCGCAGATACGCAGTATTTT CASSYTRELRAIADTQYF
TRBJ1-5 . . TRBV6-4 TGTGCCAGCAGTAACCTCGGAGGAGATAGCAATCAGCCCCAGCATTTT CASSNLGGDSNQPQHF
TRBJ2-1 . . TRBV12-5 TGTGCTAGTGGTCCGATCTCGAGGGAGCAGTTCTTC CASGPISREQFF
TRBJ1-5 . . TRBV4-3 TGCGCCAGCAGCCAAGATCACTGGAGCAATCAGCCCCAGCATTTT CASSQDHWSNQPQHF
TRBJ1-1 . TRBD1 TRBV5-4 TGTGCCAGCGGGACAGAGGACACTGAAGCTTTCTTT CASGTEDTEAFF
TRBJ2-1 . TRBD1 TRBV25-1 TGTGCCAGCAGTCCGGACAGGGCGCTCAATGAGCAGTTCTTC CASSPDRALNEQFF
TRBJ2-5 . . TRBV5-1 TGCGCCAGCAGCTTGGACCTAGTGAAGACCCAGTACTTC CASSLDLVKTQYF
TRBJ1-5 . . TRBV25-1 TGTGCCAGCAGTGACTACCTAGGGCGGGAGCCCCAGCATTTT CASSDYLGREPQHF
TRBJ1-1 once . TRBV28 TGTGCCAGCAGTTTTTTCGGCGGGCGTACGGCTTTCTTT CASSFFGGRTAFF
TRBJ1-1 few . TRBV3-1/TRBV3-2 TGTGCCAGCAGCCTCAACAGGAACACTGAAGCTTTCTTT CASSLNRNTEAFF
TRBJ1-3 . . TRBV12-3/TRBV12-4 TGTGCCAGCAGCCAAGAGGCAAACACCATATATTTT CASSQEANTIYF
TRBJ1-1 . TRBD1 TRBV7-9 TGTGCCAGCAGCAGAGGGGGCGATGGCACTGAAGCTTTCTTT CASSRGGDGTEAFF
TRBJ2-3 . . TRBV27 TGTGCCAGCAGGGAGATTGGGTCTGGCACAGATACGCAGTATTTT CASREIGSGTDTQYF
TRBJ2-2 . TRBD1 TRBV25-1 TGTGCCAGCAGTGACACGACAGGGGGGTTTGATGGCGGGGAGCTGTTTTTT CASSDTTGGFDGGELFF
TRBJ1-2 . TRBD1 TRBV28 TGTGCCCTGGCAGGGGGCGGAAACTATGGCTACACCTTC CALAGGGNYGYTF
TRBJ1-2 . . TRBV6-2/TRBV6-3 TGTGCCAGCAGTTACATCGGGGAGGGGAATGGCTACACCTTC CASSYIGEGNGYTF
TRBJ2-3 once . TRBV4-1 TGCGCCAGCAGCCAAGTAGGACTGAGCACAGATACGCAGTATTTT CASSQVGLSTDTQYF
TRBJ1-2 . TRBD1 TRBV28 TGTGCCAGCAGCCCCGCGTTGGGACAGGGTCTTTTAACCTTC CASSPALGQGLLTF